The 17 T cell receptor beta chains presented below share a single source sample, sequenced in a study of T cells in Graves' hyperthyroidism and ophthalmopathy. RNA transcripts were the template for amplifying TCR beta CDR3 regions. The HTBI primer set drove a first-round RT-PCR of the TCR CDR3. TCRdb used MiXCR to reprocess the multiplex PCR reads, holding one entry per CDR3 protein. Among approximately 370,000 distinct CDR3 sequences listed, 15% to 20% were seen once. The sample was blood. Source of these receptors: a woman under 40 with Graves' hyperthyroidism that later progressed to Graves' ophthalmopathy.

This clonotype has at least ten counts. The chain couples TRBV28 to TRBJ2-7; no clear D gene. Deletions cut 4 bases from V and 2 bases from J, with 9 bases between. The germline CDR1 and CDR2 sequences are MDHEN and SYDVKM. CDR3 length equals 13 residues. The CDR3 protein is CASSYGIAYEQYF. The CDR3 DNA is TGTGCCAGCAGTTATGGGATCGCCTACGAGCAGTACTTC.

V is TRBV6-1 and J is TRBJ1-6; TRBD1 is a possible D gene (5 bases). Looked up from germline, CDR1 is MNHNS and CDR2 is SASEGT. The CDR3 sequence is 16 residues long. With 11 bases removed from V and 0 bases from J, the gap between germline ends came to 17 bases. DNA for the CDR3: TGTGCCGGGAATGGGGGTATCGGCTCCTATAATTCACCCCTCCACTTT. Its protein product is CAGNGGIGSYNSPLHF.

Remarks on this clonotype: No conserved phenylalanine or tryptophan ends this CDR3, so it is likely a read error. The chain carries TRBV6-1 and TRBJ1-2; 10 bases fit TRBD1. The V gene's germline CDR1 is MNHNS and CDR2 SASEGT. The length of the CDR3 is 17 residues. V lost 7 bases and J lost 5; bases outside the gene matches: 16. Here the CDR3 reads CASKRKATGTGVYGYTC. The CDR3 bases are TGTGCCAGCAAAAGAAAAGCCACCGGGACAGGGGTGTATGGCTACACCTGC.

Worth noting for this clonotype: The junction and the germline gene differ at one end; a read error may be behind it. This chain joins TRBV18 and TRBJ2-5; no clear D gene. This CDR3 spans 13 amino acids. Per the germline V gene, CDR1 is KGHSH and CDR2 is LQKENI. The CDR3 sequence is CTSSPPLQETQYF. CDR3 nucleotide sequence: TGTACCAGCTCACCACCTCTCCAAGAGACCCAGTACTTC.

This clonotype has at least ten counts. This chain connects TRBV29-1 to TRBJ2-7; D may be TRBD1 (6 bases). V lost 4 bases and J 3 bases, leaving 13 bases between the germline ends. Germline CDR1 and CDR2: SQVTM and ANQGSEA. This CDR3 has 13 amino acids. The CDR3 DNA reads TGCAGCGTTGGTCAGGGGCCTAACTACGAGCAGTACTTC. Its protein product is CSVGQGPNYEQYF.

This clonotype was seen a handful of times. The chain couples TRBV20-1 to TRBJ2-7, with D unresolved. The CDR3 contains 14 residues. Trimming cost V 0 bases and J 2 bases, with 11 bases left between them. Per germline, CDR1 DFQATT and CDR2 SNEGSKA (reference sequence). As DNA, the CDR3 is TGCAGTGCTAGAGATCTGGGCAGAACCTACGAGCAGTACTTC. This sequence encodes CSARDLGRTYEQYF.

The sample holds many counts of this clonotype. J is TRBJ1-1 and V is TRBV30; no firm D call. The CDR3 runs to 13 residues. Germline V CDR1 and CDR2: GTSNPN, SVGIG (reference sequence). The V and J ends lost 2 bases and 0 bases respectively, with 7 bases between them. In DNA form, the CDR3 reads TGTGCCTGGAGTAACAGCGTGAACACTGAAGCTTTCTTT. Protein: CAWSNSVNTEAFF.

This clonotype occurred many times. This chain links TRBV29-1 with TRBJ1-5, with D maybe TRBD1 (5 bases). Trimming pared 4 bases from V and 7 bases from J, leaving 14 bases between. Per germline, CDR1 SQVTM and CDR2 ANQGSEA. CDR3 length equals 13 residues. For the CDR3, the DNA is TGCAGCGTTGGCCAGGGACCGGGGCAGCCCCAGCATTTT. It specifies CSVGQGPGQPQHF.

This clonotype was seen many times. V gene TRBV20-1 combines with J gene TRBJ2-7; D remains ambiguous. The germline CDR1 and CDR2 sequences are DFQATT and SNEGSKA (reference sequence). The CDR3 has 14 residues. Trimming removed 6 bases at V and 0 bases at J, with 15 bases between. This CDR3 reads CSAPDPLLSYEQYF. CDR3 DNA sequence: TGCAGTGCGCCGGACCCACTACTCTCCTACGAGCAGTACTTC.

This clonotype was detected a few times. This rearrangement joins TRBV13 to TRBJ1-1; the match to TRBD1 covers 7 bases. CDR1 PRHDT and CDR2 FYEKMQ come from the germline V gene (reference sequence). This CDR3 is 13 amino acids long. Trimming took 5 bases from V and 7 from J; bases not matched to a gene: 7. CDR3 in DNA: TGTGCCAGCAGCCTAGAGGGACAGTATGAAGCTTTCTTT. This gives the protein CASSLEGQYEAFF.

This chain links TRBV2 with TRBJ2-3; 14 nucleotides match TRBD2. CDR3 length equals 15 residues. CDR1 and CDR2 from the germline V gene are SNHLY and FYNNEI. Trimming took 6 bases from V and 4 from J; bases not matched to a gene: 3. CDR3 DNA: TGTGCCAGCAGGGGGACTAGCGGGAGTTCAGATACGCAGTATTTT. Amino acids: CASRGTSGSSDTQYF.

The sample holds many counts of this clonotype. CDR3 residues: CASSLGVQTGELFF. In nucleotides, the CDR3 is TGTGCCAGCAGTTTAGGGGTCCAAACCGGGGAGCTGTTTTTT. The J gene is TRBJ2-2, the V gene TRBV27; D is undetermined. The CDR3 contains 14 residues. V was pared by 2 bases and J by 5 bases, with 9 bases between. Looked up from germline, CDR1 is MNHEY and CDR2 is SMNVEV (reference sequence).

The chain uses TRBV5-4 and TRBJ2-3; D gene ambiguous. Germline V lookup: CDR1 SGHNT, CDR2 YYREEE (reference sequence). V gave up 0 bases and J gave up 4 bases, with 9 bases separating them. The CDR3 extends over 14 amino acids. The CDR3, as DNA: TGTGCCAGCAGCTTGGGTTTGCGTTCAGATACGCAGTATTTT. Its translation is CASSLGLRSDTQYF.

The table lists this clonotype with many counts. The genes are TRBV6-5 and TRBJ2-7; D uncertain. The CDR3 extends over 16 amino acids. Germline CDR1 reads MNHEY; CDR2 reads SVGAGI. V was pared by 0 bases and J by 4 bases, with 16 bases between. Here the CDR3 reads CASSYSGTYPMYEQYF. The CDR3 DNA is TGTGCCAGCAGTTACTCTGGTACATATCCAATGTACGAGCAGTACTTC.

In its sample, this clonotype was seen many times. The chain carries TRBV7-8 and TRBJ2-3; no clear D. CDR1 is SGHVS and CDR2 is FQNEAQ in the germline V gene. CDR3 size: 15 residues. Trimming took 5 bases from V and 1 from J, leaving 13 bases between them. CDR3 nucleotides: TGTGCCAGCAGCCTTTTGATAACCGGCACAGATACGCAGTATTTT. Protein: CASSLLITGTDTQYF.

This clonotype was detected ten times or more. J is TRBJ1-3 and V is TRBV2; no clear D gene. This CDR3 region has 20 residues. The ends were cut back, 3 bases at V and 1 base at J, with 25 bases in the middle. Germline loops: CDR1 SNHLY, CDR2 FYNNEI. The CDR3 nucleotides read TGTGCCAGCAGTGATCTTCCGGACCAATACCTGGTGGCATCTGGAAACACCATATATTTT. It is translated as CASSDLPDQYLVASGNTIYF.

This clonotype was picked up a small number of times. This chain connects TRBV5-1 to TRBJ2-2, with 8 nucleotides matching TRBD1. Germline CDR1 SGHRS, CDR2 YFSETQ. The CDR3 consists of 16 residues. J gave up 4 bases and V 4 bases, and 9 bases lay outside the gene matches. DNA for the CDR3: TGCGCCAGCAGCCGCCCGACAGGGGACGGCACCGGGGAGCTGTTTTTT. It is translated as CASSRPTGDGTGELFF.